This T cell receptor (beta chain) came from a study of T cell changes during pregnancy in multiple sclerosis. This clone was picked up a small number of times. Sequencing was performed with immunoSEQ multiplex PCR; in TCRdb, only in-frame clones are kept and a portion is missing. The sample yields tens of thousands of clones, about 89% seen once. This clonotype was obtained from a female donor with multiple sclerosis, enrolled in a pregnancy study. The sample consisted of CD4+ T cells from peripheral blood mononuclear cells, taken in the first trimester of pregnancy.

CDR3 loop: CSGTGEWGYTF. The CDR3 DNA reads TGCAGCGGGACAGGGGAATGGGGCTACACCTTC. This sequence joins TRBV20-1 and TRBJ1-2, with 10 bases lining up with TRBD1. This CDR3 is 11 amino acids long. The germline V gene encodes CDR1 DFQATT and CDR2 SNEGSKA (reference sequence).